The clone carrying this T cell receptor beta chain came up a few times. This entry comes from a study of resident and recirculating memory T cells in vitiligo. Looking at the study overall: No cells were sorted; samples were homogenized just before genomic DNA extraction.

This CDR3 region has 22 residues. Patients had to be free of confetti depigmentation, indicating active vitiligo. Patients had received no treatment within the previous three months. Libraries were prepared by immunoSEQ multiplex PCR; TCRdb keeps only in-frame clonotypes and omits some of them. The data hold approximately 69,000 clones, with 91% observed a single time. This chain connects TRBV12-2 to TRBJ2-4; the tabulated D call, TRBD1, remains unverified against the DNA. TRBV12-2 is a pseudogene segment. Sample: blood. The sequence was collected from a male donor with vitiligo. The CDR3 DNA sequence: TGTGCAAGTCGTCCCCTGGGGCGACAGGGATTAGCCCGTGAATCGGCCAAAAACATTCAGTACTTC. It translates to CASRPLGRQGLARESAKNIQYF.